The present TCR beta chain was sequenced within a study of cytotoxic CD8 clonotypes in ibrutinib-treated CLL. Assay used: immunoSEQ multiplex PCR; TCRdb lists only in-frame clones, some missing. The sample comprises roughly 100,000 clones, around 73% of which are singletons, and 32% rests with the top ten. In the case of this clone: A junction boundary mismatches the germline segment, possibly from a read error.

The CDR3 has 15 amino acids. CDR1 is LNHNV, CDR2 YYDKDF, per germline (reference sequence). This receptor was obtained from a human donor with chronic lymphocytic leukemia. The sample consisted of PBMCs, taken after 12 months of ibrutinib treatment. The chain uses TRBV15 and TRBJ2-5, with D possibly being TRBD2 (5 bases). CDR3 residues: CAASRAGSGQETQYF. The CDR3 DNA sequence: TGTGCCGCCAGCAGAGCAGGAAGCGGCCAAGAGACCCAGTACTTC.